This record covers a single T cell receptor (beta chain). Its antigen is unknown. PCR amplification relied on 60 Vbeta primers (plus 13 Jbeta primers). Sequencing used immunoSEQ multiplex PCR; TCRdb keeps in-frame clones, though not all of them. Of about 180,000 clones in the sample, 60% to 85% were seen once. This entry comes from a study of cytomegalovirus exposure and HLA in healthy donors. Overall study context: Among around 170 million T cells, an earlier analysis found around 100 million unique TCR beta sequences.

Germline V gene data show CDR1 as SNHLY and CDR2 as FYNNEI. Trimming stripped 7 bases from V and 1 base from J, with 13 bases between. The CDR3 loop spans 14 amino acids. Study-wide results and limits: For cytomegalovirus status, the classifier reportedly gave diagnoses with high specificity and sensitivity.

The genes are TRBV2 and TRBJ2-5; no definite D call. Sequenced input: PBMCs. The sequence was collected from a woman aged 45-65 years in good health and CMV-seropositive. The DNA for the CDR3 is TGTGCCAGCATGTCTGGTACTCGCCAAGAGACCCAGTACTTC. It encodes CASMSGTRQETQYF. Full variable domain (remainder filled in from reference TRBV2 and TRBJ2-5): EPEVTQTPSHQVTQMGQEVILRCVPISNHLYFYWYRQILGQKVEFLVSFYNNEISEKSEIFDDQFSVERPDGSNFTLKIRSTKLEDSAMYFCASMSGTRQETQYFGPGTRLLVL.